This T cell receptor (beta chain) stems from a study of blood T cell repertoires in COVID-19. The method was immunoSEQ multiplex PCR; TCRdb's version includes in-frame clones alone and lacks a portion of them. The data show around 290,000 clones, more than 75% seen once. Trimming took 2 bases from V and 3 from J; bases not matched to a gene: 7. The CDR3 length is 17 residues. CDR1 MDHEN and CDR2 SYDVKM come from the germline V gene. Sequencing was performed on PBMCs or T cells enriched from blood (not recorded which). This chain joins TRBV28 and TRBJ1-5; 10 bases line up with TRBD1. The source of this sequence is a woman under 30 who had recovered from COVID-19. CDR3 loop: CASSLRDRGNPNQPQHF. For the CDR3, the DNA is TGTGCCAGCAGTTTACGGGACAGGGGAAATCCCAATCAGCCCCAGCATTTT.